The 31 T cell receptor beta chains given below trace back to one sample, sequenced in a study of T cell repertoires and Cas9 in healthy adults. The repertoire was sequenced with immunoSEQ multiplex PCR; TCRdb's copy has only in-frame clones and lacks some. The repertoire includes fewer than 25,000 clones, about 90% of them detected once, and less than 2% sits in the top ten. Source material: CD4+ effector T cells (CD127+, CD25-, CD137-, CD154-) from PBMCs; culture status not recorded. All receptors derive from a human donor in good health.

The V gene is TRBV4-2, the J gene TRBJ2-7, with D perhaps TRBD1 (5 bases). Germline V gene data show CDR1 as LGHNA and CDR2 as YNFKEQ. Between the trimmed V and J ends, which lost 0 bases and 2 bases, there was a span of 11 bases. The CDR3 extends over 15 amino acids. DNA for the CDR3: TGTGCCAGCAGCCAAGATTTGGGGCTCGCCTACGAGCAGTACTTC. The encoded protein is CASSQDLGLAYEQYF.

This clone was picked up one time. The chain has TRBV5-1 and TRBJ2-2, with D tentatively TRBD1 or TRBD2 (6 bases each). CDR1 SGHRS and CDR2 YFSETQ come from the germline V gene. Trimming took 2 bases from V and 6 from J, leaving 17 bases between them. This CDR3 has 16 amino acids. CDR3 in DNA: TGCGCCAGCAGCTTTGGTTCGGGGGCGAGAGCCGGGGAGCTGTTTTTT. It translates to CASSFGSGARAGELFF.

CDR3 sequence: CASGQPGQKGSGYTF. The CDR3 DNA reads as TGTGCCAGCGGCCAACCGGGACAAAAGGGGTCTGGCTACACCTTC. This chain joins TRBV7-2 and TRBJ1-2; TRBD1 is a possible D gene (6 bases). This CDR3 comprises 15 residues. Trimming cost V 8 bases and J 7 bases, with 23 bases left between them. CDR1 is SGHTA and CDR2 is FQGNSA in the germline V gene.

For this clone: Other DNA sequences from this sample encode an identical CDR3 as well. This rearrangement joins TRBV4-1 to TRBJ2-5; the D is unclear. Trimming left V 1 base short and J 4 bases short, with 16 bases between. Germline lookup yields CDR1 MGHRA and CDR2 YSYEKL. The CDR3 covers 16 residues. The CDR3 sequence is CASSQVNLGFLETQYF. DNA for the CDR3: TGCGCCAGCAGCCAAGTTAACTTGGGATTTCTAGAGACCCAGTACTTC.

V and J are TRBV7-9 and TRBJ2-5; 10 bases align to TRBD2. The V gene end was trimmed by 5 bases and the J gene end by 1 base; junction bases not matched to a gene: 4. CDR1 is SEHNR and CDR2 is FQNEAQ in the germline V gene (reference sequence). The CDR3 runs to 15 residues. The CDR3 DNA follows: TGTGCCAGCAGCCCCTTAGCGGGGGGCCAAGAGACCCAGTACTTC. Protein: CASSPLAGGQETQYF.

The chain links TRBV28 to TRBJ1-5; 9 bases map to TRBD1. V shed 5 bases, J shed 3 bases, and the junction held 5 bases outside the gene matches. This CDR3 spans 15 amino acids. From germline, CDR1 is MDHEN and CDR2 SYDVKM. The CDR3 nucleotides are TGTGCCAGCAGTCGGACAGGGGTCCCCAATCAGCCCCAGCATTTT. Amino acids: CASSRTGVPNQPQHF.

For the CDR3, the DNA is TGTGCCAGCAGCTCCTACTTTACTCGGTCGGGGGCCAACGTCCTGACTTTC. Its protein product is CASSSYFTRSGANVLTF. The chain employs TRBV11-2 and TRBJ2-6; D is undetermined. V shed 4 bases and J shed 4 bases, with 17 bases lying between them. CDR3 length: 17 residues. The V gene's germline CDR1 is SGHAT and CDR2 FQNNGV.

The chain employs TRBV5-4 and TRBJ2-3; possibly TRBD1 or TRBD2 for D (5 bases each). The CDR3 is 13 residues long. From germline, CDR1 is SGHNT and CDR2 YYREEE (reference sequence). Trimming removed 7 bases at V and 2 bases at J, with 11 bases between. The CDR3 spells CASGTQHTDTQYF. For the CDR3, the DNA is TGTGCCAGCGGGACCCAACACACAGATACGCAGTATTTT.

The chain joins TRBV19 to TRBJ2-6; no clear D gene. The CDR3 spans 14 residues. The V end lost 7 bases, the J end lost 6 bases, and 13 bases lay between the germline ends. Germline lookup yields CDR1 LNHDA and CDR2 SQIVND (reference sequence). The CDR3 DNA follows: TGTGCCAGTACCCACGGTGTATTGGCCAACGTCCTGACTTTC. This codes for CASTHGVLANVLTF.

In this sample, this clone turned up once. The rearrangement uses TRBV5-4 and TRBJ1-2; TRBD1 might be the D (6 bases). The germline CDR1 and CDR2 sequences are SGHNT and YYREEE (reference sequence). Trimming removed 2 bases from V and 13 bases from J, with 12 bases in between. The CDR3 runs to 11 residues. The CDR3 coding sequence is TGTGCCAGCAGCTTAGGGGGACTTGGCACCTTC. Protein: CASSLGGLGTF.

The chain's CDR3 is CASSPRVQYHGYTF. Here the CDR3 DNA reads TGTGCCAGCAGTCCCAGGGTGCAGTATCATGGCTACACCTTC. The chain links TRBV27 to TRBJ1-2, with D possibly matching TRBD1 (5 bases). CDR1 is MNHEY and CDR2 is SMNVEV in the germline V gene (reference sequence). Deletions cut 5 bases from V and 6 bases from J, with 16 bases between. The CDR3 is 14 amino acids.

The chain links TRBV6-1 to TRBJ2-1, with 8 bases matching TRBD1. CDR3 length equals 15 residues. The ends lost 2 bases at V and 6 bases at J; junction bases unmatched: 6. CDR1 and CDR2 (germline): MNHNS, SASEGT. The CDR3 DNA reads TGTGCCAGCAGTGAACGCTCAGGGGGCTCCAATGAGCAGTTCTTC. Its protein product is CASSERSGGSNEQFF.

This clone has a single count. The chain joins TRBV18 to TRBJ2-5; weak D call: TRBD2 (5 bases). CDR3 length: 15 residues. Between the trimmed V and J ends, which lost 0 bases and 5 bases, there was a span of 13 bases. Germline assignment: CDR1 KGHSH and CDR2 LQKENI. The chain's CDR3 is CASSPPDSGMETQYF. As DNA, the CDR3 is TGTGCCAGCTCACCACCGGACTCCGGCATGGAGACCCAGTACTTC.

Note on this clone: One end of the junction is discordant with germline, which a read error may explain. V gene TRBV2 combines with J gene TRBJ2-2; weak D call: TRBD2 (6 bases). CDR1 is SNHLY, CDR2 FYNNEI, per germline. This CDR3 is built from 16 residues. The CDR3 sequence: CASREGASAISGELFF. Written as DNA, the CDR3 is TGTGCCAGCAGGGAAGGGGCTAGCGCCATATCCGGGGAGCTGTTTTTT. The complete variable domain, with remaining parts taken from reference TRBV2 and TRBJ2-2, reads EPEVTQTPSHQVTQMGQEVILRCVPISNHLYFYWYRQILGQKVEFLVSFYNNEISEKSEIFDDQFSVERPDGSNFTLKIRSTKLEDSAMYFCASREGASAISGELFFGEGSRLTVL.

This chain joins TRBV2 and TRBJ1-5, with TRBD1 matching 10 bases. CDR3 length equals 15 residues. The ends lost 2 bases at V and 7 bases at J; junction bases unmatched: 5. The V gene's germline CDR1 is SNHLY and CDR2 FYNNEI. The CDR3 nucleotides are TGTGCCAGCAGTGAACAAAGGACAGGGGGACAGCCCCAGCATTTT. It specifies CASSEQRTGGQPQHF. Supplemented by reference TRBV2 and TRBJ1-5, the full variable domain reads EPEVTQTPSHQVTQMGQEVILRCVPISNHLYFYWYRQILGQKVEFLVSFYNNEISEKSEIFDDQFSVERPDGSNFTLKIRSTKLEDSAMYFCASSEQRTGGQPQHFGDGTRLSIL.

The V gene is TRBV9, the J gene TRBJ1-1; D gene ambiguous. This CDR3 has 14 residues. V was clipped by 3 bases and J by 2 bases, with 11 bases between them. CDR1 and CDR2 from the germline V gene are SGDLS and YYNGEE. CDR3 residues: CASSAFGPNTEAFF. The DNA of the CDR3 is TGTGCCAGCAGCGCCTTCGGGCCAAACACTGAAGCTTTCTTT.

The chain uses TRBV6-1 and TRBJ2-7; the match to TRBD2 covers 7 bases. After removal of 4 bases from V and 4 bases from J, the junction contained 7 bases not matched to a gene. The CDR3 runs 14 residues. Germline CDR1 is MNHNS and CDR2 is SASEGT. Here the CDR3 reads CASSVGGGGYEQYF. For the CDR3, the DNA is TGTGCCAGCAGTGTGGGGGGGGGAGGATACGAGCAGTACTTC.

The V gene is TRBV5-1, the J gene TRBJ2-1; TRBD1 agrees at 9 bases. Germline V gene data show CDR1 as SGHRS and CDR2 as YFSETQ. This CDR3 spans 15 amino acids. V was pared by 4 bases and J by 3 bases, with 5 bases of the junction left unmatched. The CDR3, as DNA: TGCGCCAGCAGCCCTGGACAGGGGAACTACAATGAGCAGTTCTTC. Its translation: CASSPGQGNYNEQFF.

The chain is built from TRBV7-9 and TRBJ2-3, with a tentative D call TRBD2 (6 bases). The CDR3 has 16 amino acids. Trimming left V 2 bases short and J 3 bases short, with 15 bases between. Germline CDR1 reads SEHNR; CDR2 reads FQNEAQ (reference sequence). The CDR3 bases are TGTGCCAGCAGCTTACGGACTCCGGGGGTGACAGATACGCAGTATTTT. Translated, it gives CASSLRTPGVTDTQYF.

The chain recombines TRBV30 with TRBJ1-1; D is ambiguous. Germline V lookup: CDR1 GTSNPN, CDR2 SVGIG (reference sequence). The CDR3 has 12 residues. Deletions cut 2 bases from V and 5 bases from J, with 9 bases between. CDR3 sequence (DNA): TGTGCCTGGAGTCCAGGTTCTACTGAAGCTTTCTTT. Encoded protein: CAWSPGSTEAFF.

The chain carries TRBV19 and TRBJ2-5; D gene uncertain. V lost 5 bases and J 3 bases, leaving 10 bases between the germline ends. The germline gives CDR1 LNHDA, CDR2 SQIVND (reference sequence). This CDR3 spans 13 amino acids. The CDR3 DNA is TGTGCCAGTAGTTCACAGTGGGAAGAGACCCAGTACTTC. Translation: CASSSQWEETQYF.

This clone was found a few times. In DNA, the CDR3 is TGTGCCAGCTCGACAGGGACTCGAAACACCATATATTTT. It specifies CASSTGTRNTIYF. V is TRBV19 and J is TRBJ1-3; 7 bases line up with TRBD1. Germline values: CDR1 LNHDA, CDR2 SQIVND (reference sequence). Trimming cost V 9 bases and J 5 bases; bases outside gene matches: 7. The CDR3 spans 13 residues.

Notes on this clone: One end of the junction is discordant with germline, which a read error may explain. J is TRBJ1-1 and V is TRBV4-3, with D unclear. The CDR3 has 13 amino acids. Germline V CDR1 and CDR2: LGHNA, YSLEER. CDR3 in DNA: TGCGCCAGCAGCCAAGATTTGATAAGGGAGCATTACTTT. It translates to CASSQDLIREHYF.

This clone showed up just once. The chain employs TRBV7-8 and TRBJ1-2; 7 bases are a match to TRBD1. CDR3 length: 13 residues. Trimming cost V 3 bases and J 6 bases; bases outside gene matches: 4. Germline lookup yields CDR1 SGHVS and CDR2 FQNEAQ. The DNA for the CDR3 is TGTGCCAGCAGCTTTGACAGGGCGGATGGCTACACCTTC. Protein sequence: CASSFDRADGYTF.

V and J are TRBV5-6 and TRBJ2-1; TRBD1 matches at 7 bases. The V and J ends lost 4 bases and 5 bases, in that order; junction bases with no gene match: 12. The CDR3 length is 16 residues. Germline loops: CDR1 SGHDT, CDR2 YYEEEE. CDR3 protein: CASSKTGSGTDNEQFF. The CDR3 DNA follows: TGTGCCAGCAGCAAGACAGGGTCCGGGACCGACAATGAGCAGTTCTTC.

The V call is TRBV5-4, the J call TRBJ2-1; D is perhaps TRBD2 (6 bases). V gave up 2 bases and J gave up 4 bases, with 13 bases separating them. The CDR3 covers 15 residues. CDR1 is SGHNT and CDR2 is YYREEE in the germline V gene (reference sequence). The CDR3 nucleotides read TGTGCCAGCAGCTTACGGACTAACCCTTACAATGAGCAGTTCTTC. Amino acid sequence: CASSLRTNPYNEQFF.

The CDR3 loop reads CASSFQETQYF. The CDR3 bases are TGCGCCAGCAGCTTCCAAGAGACCCAGTACTTC. This sequence joins TRBV5-1 and TRBJ2-5; D call uncertain. Germline V gene data show CDR1 as SGHRS and CDR2 as YFSETQ. The CDR3 extends over 11 amino acids. Trimming took off 2 bases at V and 1 base at J, with 0 bases between the two ends.

The chain links TRBV6-5 to TRBJ2-3; a weak D match, TRBD2 (7 bases). V lost 2 bases and J lost 5, with 17 bases in between. The V gene's germline CDR1 is MNHEY and CDR2 SVGAGI. The CDR3 covers 16 residues. DNA for the CDR3: TGTGCCAGCAGTTACGGCGATCGGGGGGCGCAAGATACGCAGTATTTT. It yields the protein CASSYGDRGAQDTQYF.

The V call is TRBV18, the J call TRBJ2-1, with D maybe TRBD2 (7 bases). Germline CDR1 reads KGHSH; CDR2 reads LQKENI. CDR3 length equals 15 residues. Trimming shortened V by 3 bases and J by 3 bases, and 12 bases separated the two germline ends. The CDR3 DNA is TGTGCCAGCTCACCGTCCGGGGGGCTCTACAATGAGCAGTTCTTC. Translation: CASSPSGGLYNEQFF.

V gene TRBV6-1 combines with J gene TRBJ1-2, with a weak D call TRBD1 (6 bases). This CDR3 is 15 amino acids long. CDR1 and CDR2 from the germline V gene are MNHNS and SASEGT. Between the trimmed V and J ends, which lost 4 bases and 8 bases, there was a span of 20 bases. CDR3 loop: CASSVIPRGSSGYTF. CDR3 nucleotides: TGTGCCAGCAGTGTCATCCCCAGGGGCTCTTCGGGCTACACCTTC.

This sequence joins TRBV28 and TRBJ2-6; possibly TRBD1 for D (6 bases). V dropped 6 bases and J dropped 0 bases, with 12 bases sitting between them. The CDR3 sequence is 16 residues long. CDR1 is MDHEN, CDR2 SYDVKM, per germline. The CDR3: CASRSTGSSGANVLTF. The CDR3 DNA is TGTGCCAGCAGATCAACAGGGAGCTCTGGGGCCAACGTCCTGACTTTC.